One sample yielded the 14 T cell receptor beta chains listed below, sequenced in a study of blood T cell repertoires in COVID-19. The repertoire was sequenced with immunoSEQ multiplex PCR; TCRdb's copy has only in-frame clones and lacks some. Found here are 110,000 or so clones, around 90% of them singletons; the top ten hold 7.7%. Sequenced sample: peripheral blood. The receptors derive from a human donor in a cohort sampled during active COVID-19.

The rearrangement uses TRBV24-1 and TRBJ2-7; D perhaps matches TRBD2 (6 bases). Trimming pared 3 bases from V and 0 bases from J, leaving 11 bases between. CDR3 length: 15 residues. The germline CDR1 and CDR2 sequences are KGHDR and SFDVKD. The CDR3 DNA reads TGTGCCACCAGTGATGGGATTAGCGGCTCCTACGAGCAGTACTTC. Protein sequence: CATSDGISGSYEQYF.

This clone was observed a few times. This rearrangement joins TRBV18 to TRBJ2-3; 12 nucleotides agree with TRBD2. After removal of 3 bases from V and 2 bases from J, the junction contained 3 bases not matched to a gene. The CDR3 is 16 amino acids. Germline CDR1 reads KGHSH; CDR2 reads LQKENI. The CDR3 spells CASSPRTSGDTDTQYF. CDR3 DNA sequence: TGTGCCAGCTCACCCAGGACTAGCGGGGACACAGATACGCAGTATTTT.

V is TRBV10-2 and J is TRBJ1-1, with D possibly being TRBD1 (5 bases). The CDR3 is 13 residues long. Germline V lookup: CDR1 WSHSY, CDR2 SAAADI. Trimming shortened V by 8 bases and J by 3 bases, and 13 bases separated the two germline ends. The CDR3 nucleotides read TGCGCCAGCCGTCAGGGAGGGGACACTGAAGCTTTCTTT. It encodes CASRQGGDTEAFF.

This chain connects TRBV5-4 to TRBJ2-1; TRBD1 aligns across 8 bases. Germline loops: CDR1 SGHNT, CDR2 YYREEE (reference sequence). After removal of 0 bases from V and 5 bases from J, the junction contained 7 bases not matched to a gene. This CDR3 region has 16 residues. As DNA, the CDR3 is TGTGCCAGCAGCTTGGCGACAGGGGTCATGGACAATGAGCAGTTCTTC. It translates to CASSLATGVMDNEQFF.

CDR3 region: CASSLDRTSGRVEQFF. The CDR3 coding sequence is TGTGCCAGCAGCTTAGATAGGACTAGCGGGAGGGTAGAGCAGTTCTTC. This chain joins TRBV7-8 and TRBJ2-1; 15 positions match TRBD2. Losses at the gene ends were 1 base for V and 10 bases for J; bases not matched to a gene: 5. The CDR3 sequence is 16 residues long. From germline, CDR1 is SGHVS and CDR2 FQNEAQ.

The chain uses TRBV20-1 and TRBJ1-2; D might be TRBD1 (5 bases). V was clipped by 3 bases and J by 5 bases, with 16 bases between them. This CDR3 has 14 residues. CDR1 and CDR2 (germline): DFQATT, SNEGSKA (reference sequence). The CDR3 coding sequence is TGCAGTGCTAGTGGGACGGAGGCTAGGTATGGCTACACCTTC. It encodes CSASGTEARYGYTF.

The J gene is TRBJ2-7, the V gene TRBV27; 8 positions agree with TRBD1. Germline V gene data show CDR1 as MNHEY and CDR2 as SMNVEV (reference sequence). The ends lost 5 bases at V and 3 bases at J; junction bases unmatched: 6. This CDR3 is built from 14 residues. The chain's CDR3 is CASSPRDRIYEQYF. CDR3 bases: TGTGCCAGCAGTCCCCGGGACAGGATCTACGAGCAGTACTTC.

The chain carries TRBV28 and TRBJ1-1; TRBD1 agrees at 8 bases. The CDR3 length is 13 residues. CDR1 MDHEN and CDR2 SYDVKM come from the germline V gene. V shed 6 bases, J shed 4 bases, and the junction held 4 bases outside the gene matches. The CDR3 DNA reads TGTGCCAGCAGACTACAGGGGGGCACTGAAGCTTTCTTT. Translated: CASRLQGGTEAFF. The full variable domain, with the rest looked up from reference TRBV28 and TRBJ1-1, is DVKVTQSSRYLVKRTGEKVFLECVQDMDHENMFWYRQDPGLGLRLIYFSYDVKMKEKGDIPEGYSVSREKKERFSLILESASTNQTSMYLCASRLQGGTEAFFGQGTRLTVV.

This clone has more than one count but fewer than ten. CDR3: CASSQDRTGNYEQYF. The CDR3 DNA is TGTGCCAGCAGCCAAGATCGGACGGGGAACTACGAGCAGTACTTC. V gene TRBV14 combines with J gene TRBJ2-7, with D tentatively TRBD2 (5 bases). Between the trimmed V and J ends, which lost 0 bases and 3 bases, there was a span of 12 bases. Germline CDR1 reads SGHDN; CDR2 reads FVKESK. The CDR3 covers 15 residues.

J is TRBJ1-3 and V is TRBV6-1; a possible D gene is TRBD1 (5 bases). Germline CDR1 is MNHNS and CDR2 is SASEGT. There are 15 residues in the CDR3. The germline V and J ends were trimmed by 2 bases and 0 bases, with 8 bases remaining between them. CDR3 DNA: TGTGCCAGCAGTGAAAAAAGGGGCTCTGGAAACACCATATATTTT. It specifies CASSEKRGSGNTIYF.

This clone was seen more than once but under ten times. The CDR3 region has the DNA TGTGCCACCAGTGATCCTGGCAGGTCAGAGACCCAGTACTTC. Translating it yields CATSDPGRSETQYF. The chain joins TRBV24-1 to TRBJ2-5; D ambiguous. Trimming removed 3 bases at V and 4 bases at J, with 11 bases between. This CDR3 has 14 residues. The germline V gene encodes CDR1 KGHDR and CDR2 SFDVKD.

The chain combines TRBV27 with TRBJ2-7, with 10 bases identical to TRBD2. The ends lost 2 bases at V and 7 bases at J; junction bases unmatched: 17. This CDR3 is 18 amino acids long. Germline CDR1 reads MNHEY; CDR2 reads SMNVEV (reference sequence). As DNA, the CDR3 is TGTGCCAGCAGTTTAATACGGGGAAGCGGGAGGGTGACTAATGAGCAGTACTTC. Residues: CASSLIRGSGRVTNEQYF.

The J gene is TRBJ2-5, the V gene TRBV28; TRBD1 matches 7 bases. The CDR3 sequence is 16 residues long. CDR1 is MDHEN, CDR2 SYDVKM, per germline. With V trimmed by 5 bases and J by 5 bases, 14 bases remained unmatched. The DNA for the CDR3 is TGTGCCAGCAGTCCGCACCCACAGGGGTCGAAGGAGACCCAGTACTTC. It codes for CASSPHPQGSKETQYF.

V usage is TRBV27 and J usage is TRBJ1-2, with TRBD1 matching 7 bases. V gave up 5 bases and J gave up 2 bases; unmatched junction bases: 8. This CDR3 spans 15 amino acids. Germline V gene sequence: CDR1 MNHEY, CDR2 SMNVEV (reference sequence). The chain's CDR3 is CASSDKGQINYGYTF. CDR3 sequence (DNA): TGTGCCAGCAGTGATAAGGGACAGATAAACTATGGCTACACCTTC.